One T cell receptor beta chain is described in this entry. This CDR3 spans 16 amino acids. Germline V gene data show CDR1 as SGDLS and CDR2 as YYNGEE. J lost 3 bases, V lost 0 bases, and 5 bases had no gene match. Authors' data handling: Reference gene primer amplification gave nucleated cell count estimates. TCRdb keeps only in-frame clones here, not all; method: immunoSEQ multiplex PCR. V and J calls and clone size are given by that table; D and trimming were obtained from the DNA. The sample lists approximately 61,000 clones; 70% to 90% were seen once. This sample was included in a study of blood T cell repertoires in COVID-19.

The specimen was peripheral blood. The chain uses TRBV9 and TRBJ2-1; 8 bases match TRBD2. This TCR came from an older man with acute or convalescent COVID-19. This CDR3 is CASSVEAGVVYNEQFF. The CDR3, as DNA: TGTGCCAGCAGCGTAGAAGCGGGGGTCGTCTACAATGAGCAGTTCTTC.